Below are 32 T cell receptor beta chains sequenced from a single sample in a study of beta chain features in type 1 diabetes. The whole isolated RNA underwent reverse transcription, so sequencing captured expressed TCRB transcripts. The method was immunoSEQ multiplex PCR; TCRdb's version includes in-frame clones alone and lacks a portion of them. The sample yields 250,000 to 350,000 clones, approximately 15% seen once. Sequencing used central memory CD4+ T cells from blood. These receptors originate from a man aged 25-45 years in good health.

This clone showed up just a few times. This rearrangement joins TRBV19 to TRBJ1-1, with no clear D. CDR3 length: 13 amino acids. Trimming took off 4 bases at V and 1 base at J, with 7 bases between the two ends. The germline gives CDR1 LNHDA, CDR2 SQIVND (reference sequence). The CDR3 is CASSTAWNTEAFF. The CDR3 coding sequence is TGTGCCAGTAGTACAGCCTGGAACACTGAAGCTTTCTTT.

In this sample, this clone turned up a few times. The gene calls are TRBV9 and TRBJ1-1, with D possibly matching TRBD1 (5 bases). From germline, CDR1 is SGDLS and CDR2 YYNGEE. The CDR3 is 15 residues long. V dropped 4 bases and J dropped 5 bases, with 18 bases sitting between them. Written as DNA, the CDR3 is TGTGCCAGCAGCCCAGACGACAGAAGTGAAACTGAAGCTTTCTTT. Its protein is CASSPDDRSETEAFF.

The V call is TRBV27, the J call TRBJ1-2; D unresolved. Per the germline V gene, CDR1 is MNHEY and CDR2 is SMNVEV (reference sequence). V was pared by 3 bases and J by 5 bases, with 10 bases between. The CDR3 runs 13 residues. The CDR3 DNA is TGTGCCAGCAGTTTTTTAACGGATTATGGCTACACCTTC. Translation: CASSFLTDYGYTF.

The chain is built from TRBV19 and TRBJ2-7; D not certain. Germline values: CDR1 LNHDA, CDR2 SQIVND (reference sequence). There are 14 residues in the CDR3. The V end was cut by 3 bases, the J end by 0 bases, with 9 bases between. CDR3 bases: TGTGCCAGTAGTATCGCCAGGACCTCCTACGAGCAGTACTTC. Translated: CASSIARTSYEQYF.

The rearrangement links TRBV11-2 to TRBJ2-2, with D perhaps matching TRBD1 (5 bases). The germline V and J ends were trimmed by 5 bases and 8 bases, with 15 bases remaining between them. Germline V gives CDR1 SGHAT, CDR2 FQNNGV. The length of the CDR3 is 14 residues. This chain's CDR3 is CASSHNSQGGELFF. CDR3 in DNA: TGTGCCAGCAGCCACAATTCTCAGGGTGGGGAGCTGTTTTTT.

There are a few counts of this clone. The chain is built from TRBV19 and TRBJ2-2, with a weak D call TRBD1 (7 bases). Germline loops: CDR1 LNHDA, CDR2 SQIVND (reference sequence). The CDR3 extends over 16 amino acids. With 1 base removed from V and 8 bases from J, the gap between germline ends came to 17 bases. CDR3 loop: CASSIAPGGPRGELFF. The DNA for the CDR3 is TGTGCCAGTAGTATAGCCCCAGGGGGGCCGAGGGGGGAGCTGTTTTTT.

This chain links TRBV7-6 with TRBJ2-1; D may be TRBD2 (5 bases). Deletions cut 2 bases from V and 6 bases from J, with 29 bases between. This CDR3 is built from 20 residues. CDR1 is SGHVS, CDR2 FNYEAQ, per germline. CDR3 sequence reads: CASSLFSNSASRSGVNEQFF. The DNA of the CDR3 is TGTGCCAGCAGCTTATTTTCCAACAGTGCTTCACGTTCCGGGGTCAATGAGCAGTTCTTC.

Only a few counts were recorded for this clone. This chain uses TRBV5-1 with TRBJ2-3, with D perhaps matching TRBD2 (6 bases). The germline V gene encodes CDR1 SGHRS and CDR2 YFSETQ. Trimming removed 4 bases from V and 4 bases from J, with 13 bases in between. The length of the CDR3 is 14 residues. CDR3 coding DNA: TGCGCCAGCAGCCTGGGGGGTCGTCCAGATACGCAGTATTTT. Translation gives CASSLGGRPDTQYF.

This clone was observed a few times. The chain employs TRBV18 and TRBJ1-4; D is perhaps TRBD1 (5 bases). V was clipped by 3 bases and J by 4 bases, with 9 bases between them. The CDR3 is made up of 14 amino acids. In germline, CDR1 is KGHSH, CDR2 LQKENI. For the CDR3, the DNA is TGTGCCAGCTCACCGGGGGGAAATAATGAAAAACTGTTTTTT. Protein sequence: CASSPGGNNEKLFF.

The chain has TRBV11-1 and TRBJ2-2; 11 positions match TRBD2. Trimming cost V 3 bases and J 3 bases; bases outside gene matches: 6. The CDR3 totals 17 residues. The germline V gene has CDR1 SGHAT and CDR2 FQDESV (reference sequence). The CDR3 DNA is TGTGCCAGCAGCTTCACTAGCGGGAGAATCGACACCGGGGAGCTGTTTTTT. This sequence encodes CASSFTSGRIDTGELFF.

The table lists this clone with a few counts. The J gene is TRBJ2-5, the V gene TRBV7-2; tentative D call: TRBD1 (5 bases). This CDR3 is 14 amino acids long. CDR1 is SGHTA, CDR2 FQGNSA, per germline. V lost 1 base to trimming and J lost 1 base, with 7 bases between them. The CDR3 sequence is CASSLGRAQETQYF. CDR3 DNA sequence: TGTGCCAGCAGCTTAGGCAGGGCCCAAGAGACCCAGTACTTC.

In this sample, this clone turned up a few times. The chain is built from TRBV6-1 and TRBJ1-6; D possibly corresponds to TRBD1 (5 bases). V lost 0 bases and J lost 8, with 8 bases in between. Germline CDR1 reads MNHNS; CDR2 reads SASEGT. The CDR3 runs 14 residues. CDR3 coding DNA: TGTGCCAGCAGTGAAGCGGCGGGGCATTCACCCCTCCACTTT. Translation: CASSEAAGHSPLHF.

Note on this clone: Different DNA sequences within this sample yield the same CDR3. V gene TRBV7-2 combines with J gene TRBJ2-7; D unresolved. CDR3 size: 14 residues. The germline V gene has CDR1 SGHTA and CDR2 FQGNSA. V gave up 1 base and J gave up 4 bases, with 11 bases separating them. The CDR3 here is CASSLDGLGYEQYF. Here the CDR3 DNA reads TGTGCCAGCAGCTTAGATGGCCTGGGTTACGAGCAGTACTTC.

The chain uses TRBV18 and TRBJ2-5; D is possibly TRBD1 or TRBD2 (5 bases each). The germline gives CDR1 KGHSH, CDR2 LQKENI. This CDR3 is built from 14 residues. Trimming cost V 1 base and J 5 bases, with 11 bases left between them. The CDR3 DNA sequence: TGTGCCAGCTCACCACGGAAGGGACGGGAGACCCAGTACTTC. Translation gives CASSPRKGRETQYF.

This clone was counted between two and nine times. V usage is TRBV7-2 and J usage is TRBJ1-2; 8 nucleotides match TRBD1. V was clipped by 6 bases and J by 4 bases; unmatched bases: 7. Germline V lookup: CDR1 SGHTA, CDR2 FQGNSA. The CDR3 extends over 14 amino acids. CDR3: CASSQVGQGYGYTF. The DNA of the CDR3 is TGTGCCAGCAGTCAAGTAGGACAGGGCTATGGCTACACCTTC.

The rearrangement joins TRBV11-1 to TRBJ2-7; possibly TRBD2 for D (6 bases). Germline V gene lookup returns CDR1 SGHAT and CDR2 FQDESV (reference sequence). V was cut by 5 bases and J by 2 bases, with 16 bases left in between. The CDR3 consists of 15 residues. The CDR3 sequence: CASSPFGRDTYEQYF. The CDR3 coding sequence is TGTGCCAGCAGCCCTTTCGGGCGGGATACCTACGAGCAGTACTTC.

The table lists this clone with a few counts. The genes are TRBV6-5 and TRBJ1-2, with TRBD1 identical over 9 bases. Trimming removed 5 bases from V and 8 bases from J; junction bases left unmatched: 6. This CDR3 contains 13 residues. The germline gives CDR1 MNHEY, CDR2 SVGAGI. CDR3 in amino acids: CASSPPTGGGYTF. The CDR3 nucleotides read TGTGCCAGCAGTCCACCGACAGGGGGAGGCTACACCTTC.

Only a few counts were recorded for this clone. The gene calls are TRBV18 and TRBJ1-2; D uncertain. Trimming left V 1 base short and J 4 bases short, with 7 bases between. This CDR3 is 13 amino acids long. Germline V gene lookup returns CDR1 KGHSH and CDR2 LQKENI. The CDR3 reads CASSPLAAYGYTF. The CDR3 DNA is TGTGCCAGCTCACCACTTGCAGCCTATGGCTACACCTTC. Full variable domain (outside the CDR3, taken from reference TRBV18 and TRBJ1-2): NAGVMQNPRHLVRRRGQEARLRCSPMKGHSHVYWYRQLPEEGLKFMVYLQKENIIDESGMPKERFSAEFPKEGPSILRIQQVVRGDSAAYFCASSPLAAYGYTFGSGTRLTVV.

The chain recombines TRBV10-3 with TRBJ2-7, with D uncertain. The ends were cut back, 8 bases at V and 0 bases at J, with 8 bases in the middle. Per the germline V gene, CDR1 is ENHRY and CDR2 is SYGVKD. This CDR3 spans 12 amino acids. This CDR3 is CAIHDNSYEQYF. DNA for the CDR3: TGTGCCATCCACGACAACTCCTACGAGCAGTACTTC.

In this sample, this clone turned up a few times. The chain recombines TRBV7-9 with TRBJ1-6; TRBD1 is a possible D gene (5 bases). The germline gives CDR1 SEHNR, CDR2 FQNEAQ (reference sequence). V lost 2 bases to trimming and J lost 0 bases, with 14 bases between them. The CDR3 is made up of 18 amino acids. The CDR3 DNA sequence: TGTGCCAGCAGCTTACCTAGGGGAGGGAGCTCCTATAATTCACCCCTCCACTTT. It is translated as CASSLPRGGSSYNSPLHF.

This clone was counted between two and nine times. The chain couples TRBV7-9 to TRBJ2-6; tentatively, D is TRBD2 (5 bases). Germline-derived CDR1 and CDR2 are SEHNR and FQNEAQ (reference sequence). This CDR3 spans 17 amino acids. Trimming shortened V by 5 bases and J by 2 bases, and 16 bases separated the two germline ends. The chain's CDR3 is CASSPPIILAGANVLTF. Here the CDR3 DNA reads TGTGCCAGCAGCCCCCCCATCATACTAGCTGGGGCCAACGTCCTGACTTTC.

The CDR3 loop reads CASSAGQGYEQYV. For the CDR3, the DNA is TGTGCCAGCTCGGCGGGACAGGGATACGAGCAGTACGTC. The V and J genes are TRBV18 and TRBJ2-7, with 9 nucleotides matching TRBD1. The trim removed 6 bases at V and 4 bases at J, leaving 4 bases unmatched. The CDR3 has 13 amino acids. Germline V lookup: CDR1 KGHSH, CDR2 LQKENI.

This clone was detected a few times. In nucleotides, the CDR3 is TGTGCCAGCAGCTTGTCCGGGGTTGAGACCCAGTACTTC. Translating it yields CASSLSGVETQYF. The chain joins TRBV5-4 to TRBJ2-5; possibly TRBD2 for D (5 bases). V shed 1 base and J shed 5 bases, with 9 bases lying between them. The germline CDR1 and CDR2 sequences are SGHNT and YYREEE (reference sequence). CDR3 length equals 13 residues.

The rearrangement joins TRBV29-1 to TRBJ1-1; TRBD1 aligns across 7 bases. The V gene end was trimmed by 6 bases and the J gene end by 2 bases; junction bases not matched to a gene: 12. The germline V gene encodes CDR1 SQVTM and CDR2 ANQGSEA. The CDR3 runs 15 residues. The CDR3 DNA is TGCAGCGTGCCCGACAGGGTGGAAGGAAACACTGAAGCTTTCTTT. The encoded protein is CSVPDRVEGNTEAFF.

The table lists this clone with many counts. This CDR3 reads CASSSGRQGSNYGYTF. As DNA, the CDR3 is TGTGCCAGCAGCTCAGGGCGACAGGGTTCTAACTATGGCTACACCTTC. The V gene is TRBV5-4, the J gene TRBJ1-2, with 7 bases identical to TRBD1. Germline loops: CDR1 SGHNT, CDR2 YYREEE (reference sequence). V shed 3 bases and J 0 bases; nucleotides not matched to a gene: 8. This CDR3 has 16 residues.

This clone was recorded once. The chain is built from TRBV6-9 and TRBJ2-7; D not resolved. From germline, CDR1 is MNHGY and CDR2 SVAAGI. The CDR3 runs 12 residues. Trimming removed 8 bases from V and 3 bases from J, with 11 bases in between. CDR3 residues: CASQTLIYEQYV. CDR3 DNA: TGTGCCAGCCAAACCCTAATCTACGAGCAGTACGTC.

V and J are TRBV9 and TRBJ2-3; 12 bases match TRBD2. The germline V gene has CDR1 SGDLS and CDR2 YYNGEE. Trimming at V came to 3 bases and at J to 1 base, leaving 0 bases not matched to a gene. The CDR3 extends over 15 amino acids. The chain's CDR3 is CASSGLAGGTDTQYF. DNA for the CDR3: TGTGCCAGCAGCGGACTAGCGGGGGGCACAGATACGCAGTATTTT.

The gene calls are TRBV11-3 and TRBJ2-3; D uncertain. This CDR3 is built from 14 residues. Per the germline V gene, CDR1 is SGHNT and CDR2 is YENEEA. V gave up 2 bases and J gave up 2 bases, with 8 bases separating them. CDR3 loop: CASSLHRNTDTQYF. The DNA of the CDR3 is TGTGCCAGCAGCTTACATAGAAACACAGATACGCAGTATTTT.

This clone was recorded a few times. The CDR3 bases are TGTGCCAGCTCACCCAGAGACAGGGGAGCAACTAATGAAAAACTGTTTTTT. Amino acids: CASSPRDRGATNEKLFF. The chain has TRBV18 and TRBJ1-4; 8 bases fit TRBD1. The CDR3 is 17 amino acids. The junction had 6 bases not matched to a gene; V was cut back by 3 bases and J by 0 bases. Germline V gene sequence: CDR1 KGHSH, CDR2 LQKENI.

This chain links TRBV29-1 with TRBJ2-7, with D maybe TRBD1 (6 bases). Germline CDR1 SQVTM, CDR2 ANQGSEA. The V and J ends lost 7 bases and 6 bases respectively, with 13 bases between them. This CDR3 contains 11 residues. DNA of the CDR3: TGCAGCGGAACAGGGCAAGGCGAGCAGTACTTC. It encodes CSGTGQGEQYF.

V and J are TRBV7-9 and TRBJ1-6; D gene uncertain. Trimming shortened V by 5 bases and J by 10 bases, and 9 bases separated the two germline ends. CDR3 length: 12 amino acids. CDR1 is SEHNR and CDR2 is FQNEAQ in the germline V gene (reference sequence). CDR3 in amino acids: CASSHPVSPLHF. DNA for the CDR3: TGTGCCAGCAGCCACCCTGTCTCACCCCTCCACTTT.

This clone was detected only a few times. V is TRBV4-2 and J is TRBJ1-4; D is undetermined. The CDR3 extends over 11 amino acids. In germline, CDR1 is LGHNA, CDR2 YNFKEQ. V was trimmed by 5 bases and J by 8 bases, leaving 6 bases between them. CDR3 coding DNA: TGTGCCAGCAGCTTCCAAGAAAAACTGTTTTTT. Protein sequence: CASSFQEKLFF.